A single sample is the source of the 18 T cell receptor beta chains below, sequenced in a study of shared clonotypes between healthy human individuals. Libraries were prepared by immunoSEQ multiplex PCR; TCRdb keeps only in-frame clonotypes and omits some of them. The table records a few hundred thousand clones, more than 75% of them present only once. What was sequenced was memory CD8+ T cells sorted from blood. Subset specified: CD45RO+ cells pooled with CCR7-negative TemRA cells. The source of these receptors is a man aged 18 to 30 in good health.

The CDR3, as DNA: TGTGCCAGCAGCTTAGGAGGGGGCCAGGGTGAAAAACTGTTTTTT. Protein sequence: CASSLGGGQGEKLFF. The chain has TRBV13 and TRBJ1-4; the match to TRBD1 covers 7 bases. After removal of 0 bases from V and 7 bases from J, the junction contained 5 bases not matched to a gene. The CDR3 length is 15 residues. Looked up from germline, CDR1 is PRHDT and CDR2 is FYEKMQ (reference sequence).

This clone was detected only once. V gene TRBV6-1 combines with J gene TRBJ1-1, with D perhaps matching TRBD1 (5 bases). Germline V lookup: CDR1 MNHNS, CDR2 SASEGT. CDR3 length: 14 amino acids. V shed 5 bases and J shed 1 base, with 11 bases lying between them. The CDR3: CASSWDGRNTEAFF. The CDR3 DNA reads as TGTGCCAGCAGTTGGGACGGTCGGAACACTGAAGCTTTCTTT.

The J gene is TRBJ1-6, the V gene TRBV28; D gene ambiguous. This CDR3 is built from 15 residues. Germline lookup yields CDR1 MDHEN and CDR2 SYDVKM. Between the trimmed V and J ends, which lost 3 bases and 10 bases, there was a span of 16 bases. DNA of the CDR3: TGTGCCAGCAGTTTCAGTTCGGGGATTGGGTCACCCCTCCACTTT. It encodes CASSFSSGIGSPLHF.

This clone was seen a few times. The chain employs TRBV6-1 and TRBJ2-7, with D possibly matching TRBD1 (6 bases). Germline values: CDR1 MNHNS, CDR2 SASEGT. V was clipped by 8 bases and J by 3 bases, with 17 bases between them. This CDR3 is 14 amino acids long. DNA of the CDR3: TGTGCCAGCTTCGTGGGTACAGGGTACTACGAGCAGTACTTC. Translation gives CASFVGTGYYEQYF.

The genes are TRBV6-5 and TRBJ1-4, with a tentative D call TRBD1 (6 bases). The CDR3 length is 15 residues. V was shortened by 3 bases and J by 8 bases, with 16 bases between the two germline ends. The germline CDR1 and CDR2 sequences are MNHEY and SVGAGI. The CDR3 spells CASSYPRGTREKLFF. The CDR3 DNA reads TGTGCCAGCAGTTATCCTAGGGGGACTCGAGAAAAACTGTTTTTT.

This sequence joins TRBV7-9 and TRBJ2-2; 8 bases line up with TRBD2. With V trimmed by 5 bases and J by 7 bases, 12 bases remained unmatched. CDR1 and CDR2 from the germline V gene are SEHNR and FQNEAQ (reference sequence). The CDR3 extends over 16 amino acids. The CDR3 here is CASSAPRGLGYGELFF. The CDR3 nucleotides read TGTGCCAGCAGCGCCCCCAGGGGACTAGGTTACGGGGAGCTGTTTTTT.

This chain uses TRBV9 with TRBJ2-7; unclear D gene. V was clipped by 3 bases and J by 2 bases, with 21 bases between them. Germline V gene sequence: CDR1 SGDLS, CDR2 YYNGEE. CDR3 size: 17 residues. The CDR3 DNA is TGTGCCAGCAGCGGCGACGTTGACGGCCTCTATCCCTACGAGCAGTACTTC. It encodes CASSGDVDGLYPYEQYF.

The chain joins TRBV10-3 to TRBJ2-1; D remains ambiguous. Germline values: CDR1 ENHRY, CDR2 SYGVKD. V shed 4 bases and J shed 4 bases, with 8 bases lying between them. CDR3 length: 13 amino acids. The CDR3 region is CAISVWDYNEQFF. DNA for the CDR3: TGTGCCATCAGTGTCTGGGATTACAATGAGCAGTTCTTC.

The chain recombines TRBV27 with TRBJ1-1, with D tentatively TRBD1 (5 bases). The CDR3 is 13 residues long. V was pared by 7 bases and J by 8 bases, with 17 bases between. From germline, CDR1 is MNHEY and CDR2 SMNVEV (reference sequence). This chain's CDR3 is CASTDPPYREAFF. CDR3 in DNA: TGTGCCAGCACTGACCCGCCGTACAGGGAAGCTTTCTTT.

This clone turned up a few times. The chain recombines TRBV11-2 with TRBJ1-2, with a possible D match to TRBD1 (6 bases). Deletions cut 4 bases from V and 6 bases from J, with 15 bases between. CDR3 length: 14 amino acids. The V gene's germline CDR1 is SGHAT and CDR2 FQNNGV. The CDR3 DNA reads TGTGCCAGCAGCTCAGAGATGGGGGGCAATGGCTACACCTTC. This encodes CASSSEMGGNGYTF.

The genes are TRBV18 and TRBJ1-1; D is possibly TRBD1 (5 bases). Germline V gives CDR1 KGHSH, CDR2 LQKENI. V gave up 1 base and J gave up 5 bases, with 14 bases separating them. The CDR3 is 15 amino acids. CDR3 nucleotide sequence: TGTGCCAGCTCACCACGTGCCAGGGAGTTGACTGAAGCTTTCTTT. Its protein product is CASSPRARELTEAFF.

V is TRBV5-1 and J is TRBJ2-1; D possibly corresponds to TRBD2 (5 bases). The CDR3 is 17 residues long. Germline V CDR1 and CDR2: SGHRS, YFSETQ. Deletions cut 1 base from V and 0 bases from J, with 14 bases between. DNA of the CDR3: TGCGCCAGCAGCTTGCCGGGGATCGTTGGCTCCTACAATGAGCAGTTCTTC. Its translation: CASSLPGIVGSYNEQFF.

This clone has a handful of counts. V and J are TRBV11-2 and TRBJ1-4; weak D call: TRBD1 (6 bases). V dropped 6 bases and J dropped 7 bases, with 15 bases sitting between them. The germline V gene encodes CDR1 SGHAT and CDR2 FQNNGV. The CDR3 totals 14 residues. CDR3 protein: CASSRKTGFEKLFF. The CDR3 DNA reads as TGTGCCAGCAGTCGAAAGACAGGATTTGAAAAACTGTTTTTT.

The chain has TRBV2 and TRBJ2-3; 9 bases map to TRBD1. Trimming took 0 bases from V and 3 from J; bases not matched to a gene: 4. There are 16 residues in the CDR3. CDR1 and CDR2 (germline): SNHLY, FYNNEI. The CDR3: CASSEAKTGGTDTQYF. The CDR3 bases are TGTGCCAGCAGTGAAGCGAAGACAGGGGGTACAGATACGCAGTATTTT.

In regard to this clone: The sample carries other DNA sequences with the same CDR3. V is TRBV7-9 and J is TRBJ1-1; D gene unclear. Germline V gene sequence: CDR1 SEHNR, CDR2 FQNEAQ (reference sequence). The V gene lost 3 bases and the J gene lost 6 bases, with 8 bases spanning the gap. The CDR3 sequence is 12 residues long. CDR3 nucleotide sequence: TGTGCCAGCAGCTTCCCGTTGTCTGAAGCTTTCTTT. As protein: CASSFPLSEAFF.

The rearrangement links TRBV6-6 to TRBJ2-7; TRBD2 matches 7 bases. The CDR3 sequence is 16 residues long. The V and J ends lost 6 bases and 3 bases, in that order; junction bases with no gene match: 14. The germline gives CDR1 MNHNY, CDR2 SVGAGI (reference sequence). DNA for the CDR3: TGTGCCAGCAGGGACTCCGGGACTACGTGGGGCTACGAGCAGTACTTC. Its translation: CASRDSGTTWGYEQYF.

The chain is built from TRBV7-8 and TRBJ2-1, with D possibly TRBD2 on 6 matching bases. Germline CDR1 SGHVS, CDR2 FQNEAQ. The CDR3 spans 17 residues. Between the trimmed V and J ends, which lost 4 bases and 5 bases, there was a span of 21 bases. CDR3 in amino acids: CASSSYLAGGANNEQFF. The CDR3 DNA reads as TGTGCCAGCAGCTCCTACCTAGCAGGCGGGGCTAACAATGAGCAGTTCTTC.

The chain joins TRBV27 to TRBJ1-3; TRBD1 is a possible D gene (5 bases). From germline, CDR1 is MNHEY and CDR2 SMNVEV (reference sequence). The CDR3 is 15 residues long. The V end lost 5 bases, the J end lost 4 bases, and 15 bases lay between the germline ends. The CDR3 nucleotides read TGTGCCAGCAGTGTGGGGGGAAGCTCGGGAAACACCATATATTTT. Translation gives CASSVGGSSGNTIYF.